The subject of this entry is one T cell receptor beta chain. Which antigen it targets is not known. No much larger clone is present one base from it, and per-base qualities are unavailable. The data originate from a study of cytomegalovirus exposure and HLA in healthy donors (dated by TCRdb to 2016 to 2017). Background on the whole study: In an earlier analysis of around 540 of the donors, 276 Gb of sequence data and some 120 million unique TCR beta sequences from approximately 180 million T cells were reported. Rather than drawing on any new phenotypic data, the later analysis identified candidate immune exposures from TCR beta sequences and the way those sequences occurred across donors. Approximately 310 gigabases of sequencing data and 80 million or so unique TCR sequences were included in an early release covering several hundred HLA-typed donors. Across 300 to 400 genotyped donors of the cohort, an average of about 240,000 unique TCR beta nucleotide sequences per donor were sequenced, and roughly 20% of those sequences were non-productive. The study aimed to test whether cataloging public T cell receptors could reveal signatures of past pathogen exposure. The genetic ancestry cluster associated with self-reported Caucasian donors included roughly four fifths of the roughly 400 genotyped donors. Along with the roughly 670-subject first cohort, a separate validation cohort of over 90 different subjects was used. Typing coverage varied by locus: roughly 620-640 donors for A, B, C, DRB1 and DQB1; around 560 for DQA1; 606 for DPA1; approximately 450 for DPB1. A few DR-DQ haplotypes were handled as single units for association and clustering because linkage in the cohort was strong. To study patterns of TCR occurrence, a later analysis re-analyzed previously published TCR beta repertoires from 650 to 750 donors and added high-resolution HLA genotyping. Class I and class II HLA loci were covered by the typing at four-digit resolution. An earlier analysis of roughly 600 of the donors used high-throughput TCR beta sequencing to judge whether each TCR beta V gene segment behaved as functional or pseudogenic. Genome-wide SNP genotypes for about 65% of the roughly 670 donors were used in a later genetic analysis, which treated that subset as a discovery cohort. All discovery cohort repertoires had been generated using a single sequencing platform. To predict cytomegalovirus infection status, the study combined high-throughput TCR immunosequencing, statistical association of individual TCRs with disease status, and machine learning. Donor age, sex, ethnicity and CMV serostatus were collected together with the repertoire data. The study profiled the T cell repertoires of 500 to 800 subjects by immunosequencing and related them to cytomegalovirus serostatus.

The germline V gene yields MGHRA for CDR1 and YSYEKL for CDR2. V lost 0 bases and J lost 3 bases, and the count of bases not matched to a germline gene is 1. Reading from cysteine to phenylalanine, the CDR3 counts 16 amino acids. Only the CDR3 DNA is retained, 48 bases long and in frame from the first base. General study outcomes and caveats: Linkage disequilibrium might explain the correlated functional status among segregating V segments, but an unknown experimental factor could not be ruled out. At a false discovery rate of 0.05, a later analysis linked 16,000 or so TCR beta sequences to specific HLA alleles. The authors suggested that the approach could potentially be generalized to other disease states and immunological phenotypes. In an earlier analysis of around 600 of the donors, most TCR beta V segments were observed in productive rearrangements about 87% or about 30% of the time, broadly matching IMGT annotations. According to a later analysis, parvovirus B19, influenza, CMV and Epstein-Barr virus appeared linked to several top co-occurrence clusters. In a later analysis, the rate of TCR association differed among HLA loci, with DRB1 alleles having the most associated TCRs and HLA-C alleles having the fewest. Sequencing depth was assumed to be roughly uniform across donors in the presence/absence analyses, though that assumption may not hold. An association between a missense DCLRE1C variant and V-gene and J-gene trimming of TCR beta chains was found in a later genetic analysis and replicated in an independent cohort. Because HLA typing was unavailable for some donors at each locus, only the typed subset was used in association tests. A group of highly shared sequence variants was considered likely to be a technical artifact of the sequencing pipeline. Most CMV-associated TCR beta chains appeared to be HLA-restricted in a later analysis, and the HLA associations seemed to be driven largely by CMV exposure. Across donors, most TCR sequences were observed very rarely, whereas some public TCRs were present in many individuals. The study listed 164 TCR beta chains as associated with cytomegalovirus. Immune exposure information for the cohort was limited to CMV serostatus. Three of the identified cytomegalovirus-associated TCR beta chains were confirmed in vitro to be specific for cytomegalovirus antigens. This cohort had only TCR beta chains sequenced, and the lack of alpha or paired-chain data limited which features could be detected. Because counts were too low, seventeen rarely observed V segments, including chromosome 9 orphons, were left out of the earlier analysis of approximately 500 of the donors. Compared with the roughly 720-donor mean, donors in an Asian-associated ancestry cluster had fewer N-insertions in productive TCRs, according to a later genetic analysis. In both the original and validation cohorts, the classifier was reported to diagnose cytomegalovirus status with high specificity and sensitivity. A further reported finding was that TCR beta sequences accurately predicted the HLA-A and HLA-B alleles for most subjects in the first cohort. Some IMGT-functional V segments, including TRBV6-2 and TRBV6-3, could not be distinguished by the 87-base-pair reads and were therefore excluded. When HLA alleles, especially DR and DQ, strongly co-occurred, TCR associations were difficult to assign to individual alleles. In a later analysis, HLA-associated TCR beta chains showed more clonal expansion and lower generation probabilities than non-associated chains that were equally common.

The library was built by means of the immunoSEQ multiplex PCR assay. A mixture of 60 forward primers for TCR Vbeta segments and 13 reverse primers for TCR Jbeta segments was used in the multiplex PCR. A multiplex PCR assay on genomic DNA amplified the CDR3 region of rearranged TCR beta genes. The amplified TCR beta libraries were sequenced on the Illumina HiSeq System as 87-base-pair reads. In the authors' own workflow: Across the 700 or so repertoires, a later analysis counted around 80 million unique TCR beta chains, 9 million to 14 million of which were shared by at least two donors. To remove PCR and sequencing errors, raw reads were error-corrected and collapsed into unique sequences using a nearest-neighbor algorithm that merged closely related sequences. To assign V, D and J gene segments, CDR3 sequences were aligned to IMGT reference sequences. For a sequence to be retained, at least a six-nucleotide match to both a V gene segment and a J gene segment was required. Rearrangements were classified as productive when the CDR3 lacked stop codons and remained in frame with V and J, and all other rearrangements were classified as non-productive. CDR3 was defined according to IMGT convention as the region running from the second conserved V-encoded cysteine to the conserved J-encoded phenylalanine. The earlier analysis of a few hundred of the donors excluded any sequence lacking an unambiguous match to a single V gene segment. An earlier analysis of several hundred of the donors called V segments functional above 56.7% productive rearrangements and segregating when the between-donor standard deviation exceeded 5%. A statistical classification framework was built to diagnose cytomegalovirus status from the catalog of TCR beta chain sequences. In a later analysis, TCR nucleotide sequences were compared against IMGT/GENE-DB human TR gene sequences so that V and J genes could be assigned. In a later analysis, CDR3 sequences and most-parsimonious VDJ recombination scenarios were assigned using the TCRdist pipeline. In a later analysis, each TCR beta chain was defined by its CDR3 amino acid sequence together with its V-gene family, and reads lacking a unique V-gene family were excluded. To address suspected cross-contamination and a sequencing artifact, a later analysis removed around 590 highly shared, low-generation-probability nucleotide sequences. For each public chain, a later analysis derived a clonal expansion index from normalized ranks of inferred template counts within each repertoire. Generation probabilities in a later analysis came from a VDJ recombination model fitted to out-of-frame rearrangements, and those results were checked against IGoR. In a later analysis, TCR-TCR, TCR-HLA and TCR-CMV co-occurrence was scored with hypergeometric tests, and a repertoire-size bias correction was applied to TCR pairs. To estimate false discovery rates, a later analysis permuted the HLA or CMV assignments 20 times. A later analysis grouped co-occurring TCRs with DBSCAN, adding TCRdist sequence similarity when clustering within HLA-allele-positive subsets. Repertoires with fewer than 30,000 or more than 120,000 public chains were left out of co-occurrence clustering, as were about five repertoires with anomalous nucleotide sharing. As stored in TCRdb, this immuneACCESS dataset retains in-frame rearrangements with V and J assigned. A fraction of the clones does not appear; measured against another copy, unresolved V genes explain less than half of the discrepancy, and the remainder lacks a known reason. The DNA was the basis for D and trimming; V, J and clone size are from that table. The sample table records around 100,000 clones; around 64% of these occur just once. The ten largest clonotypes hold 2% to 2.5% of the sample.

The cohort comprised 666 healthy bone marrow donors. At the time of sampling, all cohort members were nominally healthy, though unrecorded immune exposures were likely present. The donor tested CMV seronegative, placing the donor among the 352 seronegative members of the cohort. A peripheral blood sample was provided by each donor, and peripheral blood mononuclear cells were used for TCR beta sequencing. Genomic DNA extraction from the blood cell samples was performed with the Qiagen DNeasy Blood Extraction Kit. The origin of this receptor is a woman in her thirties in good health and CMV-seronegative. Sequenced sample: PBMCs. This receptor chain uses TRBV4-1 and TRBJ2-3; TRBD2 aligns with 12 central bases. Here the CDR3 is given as CASSQEGTSGTDTQYF. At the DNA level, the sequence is TGCGCCAGCAGCCAAGAAGGGACTAGCGGGACAGATACGCAGTATTTT.